Included here is one TCR beta chain sequence, with context. Its cognate antigen is unknown. CDR1 and CDR2 from the germline V gene are SNHLY and FYNNEI. The CDR3 consists of 15 residues. V dropped 4 bases and J dropped 5; count of bases not matched to a gene: 10. This record belongs to a study of cytotoxic CD8 clonotypes in ibrutinib-treated CLL. Whole-study findings and limits: Contraction or stability on treatment characterized the public clonotypes, which were uncommon. Baseline clonality was higher than in age-matched healthy donors and moved in step with circulating CD8+ T-cell counts.

The sequencing depth, 1 in 200,000 to 1 in 1 million T cells, was the target. Sequenced by immunoSEQ multiplex PCR; TCRdb stores in-frame clones only, minus some. The sample comprises approximately 100,000 clones, 55% to 75% of which are singletons, and more than 35% rests with the top ten. The genes are TRBV2 and TRBJ1-2; 7 bases fit TRBD1. This material consisted of PBMCs, taken after 24 months of ibrutinib treatment. The sequence came from a human donor with chronic lymphocytic leukemia. The DNA for the CDR3 is TGTGCCAGCAGTGTCAACGGGGCAGGGGGATATGGCTACACCTTC. It specifies CASSVNGAGGYGYTF. Looking up the rest from reference TRBV2 and TRBJ1-2 gives the full variable domain: EPEVTQTPSHQVTQMGQEVILRCVPISNHLYFYWYRQILGQKVEFLVSFYNNEISEKSEIFDDQFSVERPDGSNFTLKIRSTKLEDSAMYFCASSVNGAGGYGYTFGSGTRLTVV.